Many counts were recorded for the clone carrying this T cell receptor beta chain. Its target is unknown. The data originate from a study of CD8+CD57+ T cells in acquired aplastic anemia. Study-wide context: Isolated CD4+ and CD8+ cells, once sorted, yielded DNA averaging roughly 3 ug. Study-level results: The number of CD8+ CDR3 sequences shared by patients and controls was around 30.

TCR beta VDJ and CDR3 were profiled, and genomic DNA was the template. TCRdb reprocessed the reads with MiXCR, giving one entry per CDR3 protein. The sample holds approximately 130,000 distinct CDR3 sequences, less than 45% seen once. Trimming took 9 bases from V and 0 from J, leaving 18 bases between them. The CDR3 sequence is 16 residues long. Germline V gives CDR1 SNHLY, CDR2 FYNNEI. This sequence originates from a human donor in good health, serving as a control. The chain combines TRBV2 with TRBJ2-1; D is uncertain. The sample consisted of sorted CD4+, CD8+, or CD8+CD57+ T cells (not recorded which) from PBMCs. The CDR3 DNA reads TGTGCCAGTGGAAGGAGCAGTTATAGCTCCTACAATGAGCAGTTCTTC. Amino acids: CASGRSSYSSYNEQFF.